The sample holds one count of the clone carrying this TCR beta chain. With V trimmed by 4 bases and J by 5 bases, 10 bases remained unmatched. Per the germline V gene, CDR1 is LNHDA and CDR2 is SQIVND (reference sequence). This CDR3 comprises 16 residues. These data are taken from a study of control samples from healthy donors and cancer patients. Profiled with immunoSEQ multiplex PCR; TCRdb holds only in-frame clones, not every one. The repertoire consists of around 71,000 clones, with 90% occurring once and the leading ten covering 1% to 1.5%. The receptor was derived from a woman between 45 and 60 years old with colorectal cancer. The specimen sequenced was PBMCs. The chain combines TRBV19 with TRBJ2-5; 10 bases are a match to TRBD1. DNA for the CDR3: TGTGCCAGTAGTACGACGGACAGGGGGAACGGGGAGACCCAGTACTTC. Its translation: CASSTTDRGNGETQYF.